This T cell receptor (beta chain) was obtained from a study of T cells in Graves' hyperthyroidism and ophthalmopathy. The germline CDR1 and CDR2 sequences are SGHRS and YFSETQ. The CDR3 covers 11 residues. With 2 bases removed from V and 9 bases from J, the gap between germline ends came to 6 bases. TCR beta CDR3 regions were amplified from RNA. Primed by the HTBI set, a first-round RT-PCR was run on the TCR CDR3. TCRdb passed the multiplex PCR reads through MiXCR, listing each CDR3 protein once. The table lists under 450,000 distinct CDR3 sequences, about a sixth of them singletons. General study points: Most expanded thyroid clonotypes above 0.001 recurred in blood.

This clonotype was found a few times. The target antigen is unknown. On the basis of clinical symptoms, serum thyroxine and TRAb, thyroid ultrasound and orbital computed tomography, diagnoses were made. The TCR sequence derives from a woman in her thirties with Graves' hyperthyroidism that later progressed to Graves' ophthalmopathy. The sequencing input was blood. This chain joins TRBV5-1 and TRBJ2-1; unclear D gene. The CDR3 spells CASSFKSEQFF. The DNA for the CDR3 is TGCGCCAGCAGCTTTAAGAGTGAGCAGTTCTTC.